The clone carrying this T cell receptor (beta chain) appeared many times. This entry comes from a study of T cells in Graves' hyperthyroidism and ophthalmopathy. What was amplified from RNA transcripts were TCR beta CDR3 regions. Carried out on the TCR CDR3, a first-round RT-PCR used the HTBI primer set. TCRdb independently ran MiXCR on the multiplex PCR reads; one entry per CDR3 protein. The sample lists hundreds of thousands of distinct CDR3 sequences, 15% to 20% occurring once. The CDR3 sequence is 15 residues long. In germline, CDR1 is MNHNS, CDR2 SASEGT. Germline trimming cut 6 bases from V and 3 bases from J; bases unmatched to any gene: 6.

The chain has TRBV6-1 and TRBJ2-7, with TRBD1 matching over 12 bases. The TCR comes from a woman aged 45-60 years with Graves' hyperthyroidism that later progressed to Graves' ophthalmopathy. The sequencing sample was made of blood. In DNA form, the CDR3 reads TGTGCCAGCAGCTACGGGACAGGGGGCTACTACGAGCAGTACTTC. Its translation is CASSYGTGGYYEQYF.